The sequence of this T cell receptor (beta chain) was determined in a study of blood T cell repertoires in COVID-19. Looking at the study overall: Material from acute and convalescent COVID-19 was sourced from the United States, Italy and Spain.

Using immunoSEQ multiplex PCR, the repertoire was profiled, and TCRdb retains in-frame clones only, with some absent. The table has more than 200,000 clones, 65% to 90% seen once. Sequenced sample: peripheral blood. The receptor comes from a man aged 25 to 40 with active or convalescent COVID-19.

The CDR3 DNA is TGTGCCAGCAGCCTTGATCGACGGACTCTTAATGAAAAACTGTTTTTT. It translates to CASSLDRRTLNEKLFF. The chain couples TRBV7-9 to TRBJ1-4; the D is unclear. Trimming pared 5 bases from V and 4 bases from J, leaving 17 bases between. CDR1 is SEHNR and CDR2 is FQNEAQ in the germline V gene (reference sequence). There are 16 residues in the CDR3.